This T cell receptor (beta chain) is drawn from a study of T-cell memory formation after mild COVID-19. Study-wide context: In these data, TCR clusters were largely donor specific. Study-wide results and limits: Later expanders leaned CD4+, whereas clones that contracted between day 15 and 85 were balanced CD4/CD8. Pre-infection memory held some responding clones, suggesting pre-existing cross-reactive T cells responded.

Libraries for TCRalpha and TCRbeta carried sample barcodes and unique molecular identifiers via 5'RACE. TCRdb reprocessed the 5' RACE reads via MiXCR and lists one record per CDR3 protein. The sample has roughly 250,000 distinct CDR3 sequences, about a sixth seen once. This clonotype was seen ten or more times. Its antigen is still unknown. Germline V gene data show CDR1 as SGHRS and CDR2 as YFSETQ. This CDR3 contains 15 residues. Trimming at V came to 6 bases and at J to 0 bases, leaving 5 bases not matched to a gene. The chain couples TRBV5-1 to TRBJ2-2; 7 bases agree with TRBD1. This receptor was obtained from a man aged 18 to 29 who had mild COVID-19 (a few samples of this study predate the infection). Cell type and time point are not known. Input material: PBMCs or a T cell subset sorted from them (not recorded which). The CDR3 sequence: CASNTGEANTGELFF. CDR3 nucleotides: TGCGCCAGCAATACAGGGGAAGCGAACACCGGGGAGCTGTTTTTT.